These 25 T cell receptor beta chains were all obtained from the same sample, sequenced in a study of T-cell reconstitution after alpha-beta-depleted transplantation in children. During its preparation, the TCRbeta library received unique molecular identifiers. TCRdb independently ran MiXCR on the PCR reads; one entry per CDR3 protein. The sample holds a few hundred thousand distinct CDR3 sequences; about 6.6% are singletons and the top ten take about 5.5%. The input for sequencing was PBMCs, taken before TCRalphabeta/CD19-depleted stem cell transplant. These TCRs come from a boy younger than 10 with acute lymphoblastic leukemia, due to receive a stem cell transplant.

Only a few counts were recorded for this clonotype. The V and J genes are TRBV6-2 or TRBV6-3 and TRBJ1-5, with D possibly matching TRBD1 (6 bases). CDR3 size: 17 residues. V was trimmed by 2 bases and J by 2 bases, leaving 16 bases between them. Germline V gives CDR1 MNHEY, CDR2 SVGEGT. CDR3 region: CASSYNKQGRGNQPQHF. The CDR3 bases are TGTGCCAGCAGTTACAATAAACAGGGAAGGGGCAATCAGCCCCAGCATTTT.

This clonotype appeared many times. The chain has TRBV20-1 and TRBJ1-5; D perhaps matches TRBD1 (6 bases). This CDR3 has 15 residues. Trimming pared 4 bases from V and 6 bases from J, leaving 19 bases between. CDR1 and CDR2 (germline): DFQATT, SNEGSKA (reference sequence). The CDR3 nucleotides are TGCAGTGCTAAAAATTACAGGGTCGGTGGTCAGCCCCAGCATTTT. It codes for CSAKNYRVGGQPQHF.

This clonotype was counted many times. CDR3: CASSFEGSTDTQYF. The CDR3 DNA reads TGTGCCAGCAGTTTTGAGGGAAGCACAGATACGCAGTATTTT. V gene TRBV12-3 or TRBV12-4 combines with J gene TRBJ2-3; a weak D match, TRBD2 (5 bases). The CDR3 contains 14 residues. Trimming cost V 3 bases and J 0 bases, with 7 bases left between them.

The rearrangement links TRBV7-8 to TRBJ1-4; D is uncertain. Trimming took off 1 base at V and 13 bases at J, with 16 bases between the two ends. Germline-derived CDR1 and CDR2 are SGHVS and FQNEAQ. CDR3 length equals 14 residues. The CDR3 loop reads CASSLEIASRGLFF. CDR3 nucleotides: TGTGCCAGCAGCTTAGAAATCGCCTCCCGAGGACTGTTTTTT.

About this clonotype: At one boundary the junction diverges from the germline segment, which might be a read error. The CDR3 loop reads CATSQDDRQPPSLFF. In DNA, the CDR3 is TGTGCCACCAGCCAAGATGACCGACAGCCTCCATCCCTGTTTTTT. The V gene is TRBV3-1, the J gene TRBJ1-4, with D possibly matching TRBD1 (5 bases). The V gene's germline CDR1 is LGHDT and CDR2 YNNKEL (reference sequence). The CDR3 is 15 residues long.

This clonotype was found many times. V is TRBV7-2 and J is TRBJ1-2; D is ambiguous. This CDR3 contains 15 residues. V lost 1 base and J 4 bases, leaving 13 bases between the germline ends. The germline CDR1 and CDR2 sequences are SGHTA and FQGNSA. In DNA form, the CDR3 reads TGTGCCAGCAGCTTAGGAAAGGGCAGCTCCTATGGCTACACCTTC. Residues: CASSLGKGSSYGYTF.

The chain carries TRBV30 and TRBJ1-5; possible D gene TRBD1, 5 bases. This CDR3 spans 13 amino acids. Germline V CDR1 and CDR2: GTSNPN, SVGIG (reference sequence). V lost 3 bases to trimming and J lost 1 base, with 7 bases between them. The CDR3 here is CAWRQASNQPQHF. The CDR3 nucleotides are TGTGCCTGGAGACAGGCGAGCAATCAGCCCCAGCATTTT.

This clonotype has a handful of counts. The chain links TRBV7-2 to TRBJ1-5, with 8 nucleotides matching TRBD1. The CDR3 has 16 residues. With 1 base clipped from V and 10 bases from J, the junction kept 12 bases outside the gene matches. CDR1 is SGHTA and CDR2 is FQGNSA in the germline V gene. The DNA for the CDR3 is TGTGCCAGCAGCTTAGGTGGGACAGGAAACGGGGGTCCCCAGCATTTT. Protein product: CASSLGGTGNGGPQHF. Complete variable domain (other parts from reference TRBV7-2 and TRBJ1-5): GAGVSQSPSNKVTEKGKDVELRCDPISGHTALYWYRQSLGQGLEFLIYFQGNSAPDKSGLPSDRFSAERTGGSVSTLTIQRTQQEDSAVYLCASSLGGTGNGGPQHFGDGTRLSIL.

This clonotype came up many times. The V and J genes are TRBV5-1 and TRBJ2-5; 8 bases map to TRBD1. The CDR3 has 15 amino acids. V dropped 4 bases and J dropped 5; count of bases not matched to a gene: 10. Per the germline V gene, CDR1 is SGHRS and CDR2 is YFSETQ. Written as DNA, the CDR3 is TGCGCCAGCAGCACTGGGACAGGAAAAGGGGAGACCCAGTACTTC. Translated, it gives CASSTGTGKGETQYF. The full variable domain, its missing parts supplied by reference TRBV5-1 and TRBJ2-5, is KAGVTQTPRYLIKTRGQQVTLSCSPISGHRSVSWYQQTPGQGLQFLFEYFSETQRNKGNFPGRFSGRQFSNSRSEMNVSTLELGDSALYLCASSTGTGKGETQYFGPGTRLLVL.

This clonotype was seen ten or more times. The CDR3 nucleotides are TGTGCCAGCAGCTCGGGACTAGCGGGGGCCTCGGATACGCAGTATTTT. This gives the protein CASSSGLAGASDTQYF. The J gene is TRBJ2-3, the V gene TRBV7-2, with 14 bases fitting TRBD2. The CDR3 sequence is 16 residues long. From germline, CDR1 is SGHTA and CDR2 FQGNSA. The trim removed 4 bases at V and 6 bases at J, leaving 6 bases unmatched.

This clonotype showed up just a few times. The V gene is TRBV14, the J gene TRBJ2-7, with D tentatively TRBD2 (5 bases). Per germline, CDR1 SGHDN and CDR2 FVKESK. The CDR3 extends over 15 amino acids. V lost 1 base and J lost 3, with 13 bases in between. The CDR3 region has the DNA TGTGCCAGCAGCCAAGCTGAATGGGGAGACTACGAGCAGTACTTC. Its translation is CASSQAEWGDYEQYF.

The gene calls are TRBV5-1 and TRBJ2-5; 7 nucleotides line up with TRBD2. V lost 10 bases, J lost 2 bases, and 11 bases stayed unmatched. Germline CDR1 reads SGHRS; CDR2 reads YFSETQ. This CDR3 comprises 14 residues. DNA for the CDR3: TGCGCCTCTTCTGCGAGCGGGAATCAAGAGACCCAGTACTTC. This codes for CASSASGNQETQYF.

This clonotype was seen more than once but under ten times. This rearrangement joins TRBV28 to TRBJ2-3, with D maybe TRBD2 (5 bases). The germline CDR1 and CDR2 sequences are MDHEN and SYDVKM. The CDR3 spans 17 residues. The V end lost 1 base, the J end lost 3 bases, and 17 bases lay between the germline ends. CDR3 residues: CASSLFGLLGGTDTQYF. CDR3 nucleotides: TGTGCCAGCAGTTTATTCGGTCTCCTAGGAGGAACAGATACGCAGTATTTT.

This clonotype was counted a few times. This chain links TRBV27 with TRBJ1-2; a possible D gene is TRBD1 (5 bases). The CDR3 spans 14 residues. The V gene lost 3 bases and the J gene lost 7 bases, with 15 bases spanning the gap. Germline V gene sequence: CDR1 MNHEY, CDR2 SMNVEV (reference sequence). CDR3 sequence: CASSFGQEGRGYTF. The CDR3 DNA follows: TGTGCCAGCAGTTTCGGGCAGGAGGGACGTGGCTACACCTTC.

This chain joins TRBV20-1 and TRBJ1-5; D unclear. V was clipped by 5 bases and J by 10 bases, with 18 bases between them. The CDR3 consists of 13 residues. CDR1 is DFQATT and CDR2 is SNEGSKA in the germline V gene (reference sequence). CDR3 in DNA: TGCAGTGCTGCGCCCGACGGGGTAAGTCCCCAGCATTTT. It specifies CSAAPDGVSPQHF.

This clonotype was observed many times. V is TRBV12-3 or TRBV12-4 and J is TRBJ1-6; D unresolved. The germline V and J ends were trimmed by 6 bases and 10 bases, with 10 bases remaining between them. The CDR3 is made up of 12 amino acids. The CDR3 sequence: CASSQAGSPLHF. The CDR3 DNA reads as TGTGCCAGCAGCCAGGCGGGCTCACCCCTCCACTTT.

At least ten counts were recorded for this clonotype. CDR3 bases: TGCGCCAGCAGCTTTAAGTGGCAGGGCCATACTTTCGCGAACACCGGGGAGCTGTTTTTT. Its protein is CASSFKWQGHTFANTGELFF. V is TRBV5-1 and J is TRBJ2-2; TRBD1 is a possible D gene (5 bases). The CDR3 has 20 amino acids. Between the trimmed V and J ends, which lost 2 bases and 0 bases, there was a span of 23 bases. CDR1 and CDR2 (germline): SGHRS, YFSETQ.

This clonotype was detected many times. V and J are TRBV11-2 and TRBJ2-2, with a tentative D call TRBD1 (6 bases). Per the germline V gene, CDR1 is SGHAT and CDR2 is FQNNGV. The CDR3 totals 14 residues. V was cut by 1 base and J by 7 bases, with 10 bases left in between. CDR3 region: CASSLGQAGGELFF. In DNA form, the CDR3 reads TGTGCCAGCAGCTTAGGACAGGCCGGCGGGGAGCTGTTTTTT. The full variable domain, its missing parts supplied by reference TRBV11-2 and TRBJ2-2, is EAGVAQSPRYKIIEKRQSVAFWCNPISGHATLYWYQQILGQGPKLLIQFQNNGVVDDSQLPKDRFSAERLKGVDSTLKIQPAKLEDSAVYLCASSLGQAGGELFFGEGSRLTVL.

This clonotype showed up many times. The chain couples TRBV4-1 to TRBJ1-1, with D possibly TRBD1 on 5 matching bases. CDR1 is MGHRA, CDR2 YSYEKL, per germline. The ends were cut back, 1 base at V and 5 bases at J, with 17 bases in the middle. The CDR3 extends over 16 amino acids. The CDR3, as DNA: TGCGCCAGCAGCCAAGTCCCCTTCAGGGTAGGGACTGAAGCTTTCTTT. Translation gives CASSQVPFRVGTEAFF.

This clonotype came up once. The chain is built from TRBV3-1 and TRBJ2-1, with 7 bases lining up with TRBD2. From germline, CDR1 is LGHDT and CDR2 YNNKEL (reference sequence). V trimming: 1 base; J trimming: 4 bases; junction bases outside the gene matches: 13. The CDR3 runs to 18 residues. The CDR3 here is CASSQGLAGTGLYNEQFF. The CDR3 DNA is TGTGCCAGCAGCCAAGGACTAGCAGGGACGGGCCTATACAATGAGCAGTTCTTC.

This clonotype was found many times. The J gene is TRBJ1-2, the V gene TRBV27; 9 positions match TRBD1. Per germline, CDR1 MNHEY and CDR2 SMNVEV (reference sequence). CDR3 size: 13 residues. V shed 5 bases, J shed 7 bases, and the junction held 5 bases outside the gene matches. The CDR3 bases are TGTGCCAGCAGTGCACAGGGGGCCGGTGGCTACACCTTC. Encoded protein: CASSAQGAGGYTF.

A remark on this clonotype: An end of the junction does not agree with germline; a read error may underlie this. The chain recombines TRBV5-1 with TRBJ2-3, with D perhaps matching TRBD1 or TRBD2 (6 bases each). Germline CDR1 SGHRS, CDR2 YFSETQ. The CDR3 consists of 16 residues. In DNA form, the CDR3 reads TGCGCCAGCAGCTTGTGGGGGGCCCACTCCACAGATAGGCAGTATTTT. Translated, it gives CASSLWGAHSTDRQYF.

This clonotype was counted many times. The V gene is TRBV5-8, the J gene TRBJ2-5; D is tentatively TRBD1 or TRBD2 (5 bases each). Trimming stripped 1 base from V and 5 bases from J, with 15 bases between. Germline CDR1 SGHTS, CDR2 YDEGEE. The CDR3 consists of 15 residues. Written as DNA, the CDR3 is TGTGCCAGCAGCTTGAAGCGGCCGAGGGGCGAGACCCAGTACTTC. It specifies CASSLKRPRGETQYF.

Many counts were recorded for this clonotype. This chain connects TRBV5-1 to TRBJ2-1, with 13 positions matching TRBD2. The CDR3 runs to 15 residues. Unmatched junction bases numbered 1, after V lost 2 bases and J lost 5 bases. The germline gives CDR1 SGHRS, CDR2 YFSETQ. CDR3: CASSFGTSGNNEQFF. CDR3 nucleotides: TGCGCCAGCAGCTTCGGGACTAGCGGGAACAATGAGCAGTTCTTC.

The chain has TRBV3-1 and TRBJ1-1; D call uncertain. CDR3 size: 14 residues. Per germline, CDR1 LGHDT and CDR2 YNNKEL (reference sequence). V lost 5 bases and J 1 base, leaving 11 bases between the germline ends. Here the CDR3 DNA reads TGTGCCAGCAGCTCCCGGCCAGAGAACACTGAAGCTTTCTTT. Its translation: CASSSRPENTEAFF.